A single T cell receptor (beta chain) is shown here with its context. In Seattle, patients joined the study during active infection and were tracked longitudinally. The data derive from a study of blood T cell repertoires in COVID-19. Across the whole study: COVID-19 samples, acute and convalescent, were from the United States, Italy and Spain. PBMCs, B-cell-depleted T cells, or T cells were the source of the cDNA or gDNA that made up the material.

In the original processing: Estimation of nucleated cell counts relied on the amplification of reference gene primers. Produced via immunoSEQ multiplex PCR; TCRdb's table is partial and in-frame only. V and J calls and clone size follow that table, whereas D and trimming were derived from the DNA. The sample yields about 150,000 clones, approximately 84% seen once. In germline, CDR1 is SGHRS, CDR2 YFSETQ. The ends lost 3 bases at V and 5 bases at J; junction bases unmatched: 6. The CDR3 sequence is 16 residues long. The source material was peripheral blood. This sequence was found in a woman aged 55-70 years with COVID-19, enrolled during active disease. This chain joins TRBV5-1 and TRBJ2-5; 14 bases are a match to TRBD2. CDR3 bases: TGCGCCAGCAGCTCACTGACTAGCGGGAGGGTTGAGACCCAGTACTTC. It yields the protein CASSSLTSGRVETQYF.